This T cell receptor beta chain derives from a study of a mutant IDH1 vaccine in newly diagnosed glioma. Study-level information: Eight vaccinations went to patients in weeks 1, 3, 5, 7, 11, 15, 19, 23. In some groups vaccination began 4-6 weeks post-radiotherapy; others received it with temozolomide. Antecedent treatment encompassed radiotherapy, temozolomide, or their combination; the majority received both.

Study-wide results and caveats: Among patients, nearly 95% showed immune responses induced by the vaccine.

Regarding this clone: The antigen is not known.

The protocol was immunoSEQ multiplex PCR, while the TCRdb copy is restricted to in-frame clones and leaves out a portion. The sample includes around 52,000 clones, approximately 90% of them seen just once. CDR1 and CDR2 (germline): LGHNA, YNFKEQ. The CDR3 runs 16 residues. The junction had 6 bases not matched to a gene; V was cut back by 0 bases and J by 4 bases. Time point indicated: week 5, during vaccination. What each vaccine dose contained was 300 ug of mutant IDH1 20-mer peptide, accompanied by topical imiquimod. The chain is built from TRBV4-2 and TRBJ2-3, with 8 bases fitting TRBD2. The sample was PBMCs, taken from a glioma patient whose treatment included an IDH1 peptide vaccine. The sequence was obtained from a woman in her thirties or forties with glioma. This CDR3 is CASSQDSGRASDTQYF. The CDR3 DNA reads TGTGCCAGCAGCCAAGATTCCGGGAGGGCCTCAGATACGCAGTATTTT.